Below are 19 T cell receptor beta chains sequenced from a single sample in a study of T cells in Graves' hyperthyroidism and ophthalmopathy. RNA transcripts provided the source from which TCR beta CDR3 regions were amplified. TCR CDR3 regions were first amplified by RT-PCR with HTBI primers. TCRdb fed the multiplex PCR reads into MiXCR, producing one record per CDR3 protein. The table records 600,000 or so distinct CDR3 sequences, 15% to 20% of them present only once. The sample was blood. Every receptor here comes from a woman aged 25-40 years with Graves' hyperthyroidism.

Written as DNA, the CDR3 is TGTGCCAGCAGCCCCATTCTAAAGGGCGAGCAGTACTTC. Translated, it gives CASSPILKGEQYF. This rearrangement joins TRBV27 to TRBJ2-7; no clear D. The CDR3 consists of 13 residues. V was trimmed by 6 bases and J by 6 bases, leaving 15 bases between them. Per germline, CDR1 MNHEY and CDR2 SMNVEV (reference sequence).

Only a few counts were recorded for this clonotype. This chain joins TRBV27 and TRBJ2-7; no firm D call. V lost 6 bases to trimming and J lost 4 bases, with 16 bases between them. Germline CDR1 is MNHEY and CDR2 is SMNVEV (reference sequence). CDR3 length: 14 residues. CDR3 sequence reads: CASSQPRLRYEQYF. The CDR3 nucleotides read TGTGCCAGCAGCCAACCTCGTTTACGTTACGAGCAGTACTTC.

This clonotype has more than one count but fewer than ten. The chain employs TRBV2 and TRBJ2-6; 10 nucleotides match TRBD1. Germline assignment: CDR1 SNHLY and CDR2 FYNNEI. This CDR3 comprises 17 residues. The V segment lost 8 bases and the J segment 0 bases; nucleotides outside the gene matches: 7. The CDR3: CASAGTGVRSGANVLTF. In nucleotides, the CDR3 is TGTGCCAGCGCCGGGACAGGGGTCCGCTCTGGGGCCAACGTCCTGACTTTC.

This clonotype was counted many times. V gene TRBV2 combines with J gene TRBJ1-1; D ambiguous. V was clipped by 3 bases and J by 1 base, with 6 bases between them. CDR1 SNHLY and CDR2 FYNNEI come from the germline V gene. There are 13 residues in the CDR3. CDR3 DNA sequence: TGTGCCAGCAGTGAGGGAAGGAACACTGAAGCTTTCTTT. Translated, it gives CASSEGRNTEAFF.

This clonotype was picked up many times. V is TRBV5-1 and J is TRBJ2-7, with D perhaps matching TRBD1 or TRBD2 (5 bases each). V was cut by 4 bases and J by 0 bases, with 11 bases left in between. Germline V gene data show CDR1 as SGHRS and CDR2 as YFSETQ. This CDR3 spans 14 amino acids. CDR3 nucleotide sequence: TGCGCCAGCAGCCTAGGGACGGACTCCTACGAGCAGTACTTC. This encodes CASSLGTDSYEQYF.

This clonotype was seen ten or more times. The rearrangement links TRBV18 to TRBJ1-5; D not certain. V was trimmed by 5 bases and J by 6 bases, leaving 14 bases between them. From germline, CDR1 is KGHSH and CDR2 LQKENI. This CDR3 contains 14 residues. The CDR3 DNA follows: TGTGCCAGCTCAACCTGGAGGGCGGCTCAGCCCCAGCATTTT. Its protein product is CASSTWRAAQPQHF.

This clonotype was detected ten times or more. This chain uses TRBV28 with TRBJ1-2; D is undetermined. Deletions cut 3 bases from V and 4 bases from J, with 6 bases between. CDR3 length: 12 amino acids. Germline V gives CDR1 MDHEN, CDR2 SYDVKM. CDR3 loop: CASSLGSYGYTF. The CDR3 DNA is TGTGCCAGCAGTTTGGGCAGCTATGGCTACACCTTC.

This clonotype was observed at least ten times. The chain joins TRBV28 to TRBJ2-5; no reliable D call. The germline V gene has CDR1 MDHEN and CDR2 SYDVKM. CDR3 length: 15 residues. V was cut by 1 base and J by 2 bases, with 11 bases left in between. Here the CDR3 DNA reads TGTGCCAGCAGTTTATTTGGCAGCACTCAAGAGACCCAGTACTTC. It translates to CASSLFGSTQETQYF.

The V gene is TRBV2, the J gene TRBJ2-4; 9 nucleotides match TRBD1. The V segment lost 10 bases and the J segment 1 base; nucleotides outside the gene matches: 5. Germline-derived CDR1 and CDR2 are SNHLY and FYNNEI. The CDR3 has 14 amino acids. The CDR3 nucleotides are TGTGCCATCCTACAGGGGGCGGCCAAAAACATTCAGTACTTC. The encoded protein is CAILQGAAKNIQYF.

This clonotype has at least ten counts. The chain uses TRBV6-2 or TRBV6-3 and TRBJ2-7; D may be TRBD1 (5 bases). The CDR3 has 15 amino acids. Between the trimmed V and J ends, which lost 4 bases and 3 bases, there was a span of 16 bases. The germline CDR1 and CDR2 sequences are MNHEY and SVGEGT. CDR3 coding DNA: TGTGCCAGCAGTTCTCCCGCCAGGGCCCTCTACGAGCAGTACTTC. Amino acid sequence: CASSSPARALYEQYF.

This chain uses TRBV7-9 with TRBJ2-2; 11 nucleotides match TRBD1. CDR3 size: 16 residues. CDR1 and CDR2 (germline): SEHNR, FQNEAQ (reference sequence). The junction had 10 bases not matched to a gene; V was cut back by 7 bases and J by 6 bases. CDR3 in amino acids: CASTLLDRGQAGELFF. In DNA form, the CDR3 reads TGTGCCAGCACCCTCTTGGACAGGGGGCAGGCCGGGGAGCTGTTTTTT. The entire variable domain, with the rest obtained from reference TRBV7-9 and TRBJ2-2, is as follows: DTGVSQNPRHKITKRGQNVTFRCDPISEHNRLYWYRQTLGQGPEFLTYFQNEAQLEKSRLLSDRFSAERPKGSFSTLEIQRTEQGDSAMYLCASTLLDRGQAGELFFGEGSRLTVL.

Ten or more counts support this clonotype. V and J are TRBV12-3 or TRBV12-4 and TRBJ2-3; TRBD2 matches 7 bases. V gave up 5 bases and J gave up 1 base; unmatched junction bases: 18. The CDR3 is 19 residues long. For the CDR3, the DNA is TGTGCCAGCAGTGAAAGCCCAGTGAAAGGGACTACAGGCACAGATACGCAGTATTTT. It codes for CASSESPVKGTTGTDTQYF.

The chain joins TRBV10-3 to TRBJ1-1; weak D call: TRBD1 (6 bases). The CDR3 consists of 15 residues. Germline loops: CDR1 ENHRY, CDR2 SYGVKD. Trimming removed 2 bases at V and 7 bases at J, with 17 bases between. CDR3 DNA sequence: TGTGCCATCAGTGAGCGGGGGGGACATCCCGTTGAAGCTTTCTTT. This translates into CAISERGGHPVEAFF.

Ten or more counts support this clonotype. The chain combines TRBV11-2 with TRBJ1-3, with 7 bases matching TRBD1. The V gene's germline CDR1 is SGHAT and CDR2 FQNNGV. CDR3 size: 15 residues. The junction had 8 bases not matched to a gene; V was cut back by 5 bases and J by 4 bases. CDR3 sequence reads: CASSPDRVVGNTIYF. CDR3 in DNA: TGTGCCAGCAGCCCTGACAGGGTGGTAGGAAACACCATATATTTT.

This clonotype occurred many times. The chain combines TRBV6-1 with TRBJ2-3; the D is unclear. V was pared by 5 bases and J by 9 bases, with 12 bases between. The length of the CDR3 is 12 residues. Germline V gives CDR1 MNHNS, CDR2 SASEGT. As DNA, the CDR3 is TGTGCCAGCAGTCTCCCGCCGGGCACGCAGTATTTT. Its protein product is CASSLPPGTQYF.

This clonotype was picked up a small number of times. The J gene is TRBJ2-1, the V gene TRBV7-9; D gene ambiguous. V shed 6 bases and J shed 8 bases, with 17 bases lying between them. Germline-derived CDR1 and CDR2 are SEHNR and FQNEAQ (reference sequence). This CDR3 is built from 14 residues. The DNA for the CDR3 is TGTGCCAGCAGTGAGGAAGCGCGGTTCGATGAGCAGTTCTTC. Protein: CASSEEARFDEQFF.

This clonotype was observed many times. This rearrangement joins TRBV3-1 to TRBJ2-3, with TRBD2 identical over 14 bases. J was trimmed by 4 bases and V by 0 bases; bases with no gene match: 6. CDR3 size: 18 residues. Per the germline V gene, CDR1 is LGHDT and CDR2 is YNNKEL (reference sequence). The CDR3 DNA reads TGTGCCAGCAGCCAAGAAAGGGGACTAGCGGGAGTTCCAGATACGCAGTATTTT. This translates into CASSQERGLAGVPDTQYF.

Many counts were recorded for this clonotype. V gene TRBV11-2 combines with J gene TRBJ2-5, with unresolved D. This CDR3 is 13 amino acids long. CDR1 and CDR2 from the germline V gene are SGHAT and FQNNGV. Trimming removed 5 bases at V and 2 bases at J, with 9 bases between. The CDR3 region has the DNA TGTGCCAGCAGCATCCGAGCTCAAGAGACCCAGTACTTC. The encoded protein is CASSIRAQETQYF.

This clonotype has more than one count but fewer than ten. The V and J genes are TRBV12-3 or TRBV12-4 and TRBJ1-1, with a tentative D call TRBD1 (6 bases). V lost 5 bases to trimming and J lost 0 bases, with 19 bases between them. CDR3 length: 17 amino acids. The CDR3 sequence: CASSGSLRDTLNTEAFF. In nucleotides, the CDR3 is TGTGCCAGCAGTGGTTCCCTTCGGGACACTCTGAACACTGAAGCTTTCTTT.